This TCR beta chain was identified during a study of vaccination effects on CD4 cells after COVID-19. The study, taken as a whole, reports: Cross-reactivity toward common cold coronaviruses was confined to only 1 of 255 vaccine-induced clones in healthy vaccinees.

This table comes from immunoSEQ multiplex PCR, and its TCRdb copy is limited to in-frame clones, with some not included. The sample consists of 20,000 to 25,000 clones, around 67% of them appearing once. This clone was detected only once. As yet, its antigen is unknown. Having been cultured for approximately ten days, the cells underwent CD4+ T cell isolation. Half of the medium was exchanged for IL-2 medium on both days 3 and 7. The source was CD4+ T cells from PBMCs cultured without peptide, collected before COVID-19 vaccination. This clonotype was obtained from a human donor who received a COVID-19 vaccine.

CDR3 residues: CASSLEPGAYGYTF. CDR3 sequence (DNA): TGTGCCAGCAGCTTAGAACCGGGGGCCTATGGCTACACCTTC. The rearrangement uses TRBV11-2 and TRBJ1-2, with D possibly matching TRBD1 (6 bases). The CDR3 runs to 14 residues. CDR1 and CDR2 (germline): SGHAT, FQNNGV. V lost 0 bases to trimming and J lost 4 bases, with 9 bases between them. Combining the CDR3 with reference TRBV11-2 and TRBJ1-2 gives the whole variable domain EAGVAQSPRYKIIEKRQSVAFWCNPISGHATLYWYQQILGQGPKLLIQFQNNGVVDDSQLPKDRFSAERLKGVDSTLKIQPAKLEDSAVYLCASSLEPGAYGYTFGSGTRLTVV.